A selection of T cell receptor beta chains follows, all from one sample in a study of blood T cell repertoires in COVID-19. Assay used: immunoSEQ multiplex PCR; TCRdb lists only in-frame clones, some missing. The sample consists of some 130,000 clones, 75% to 90% of them appearing once. The sequenced sample was peripheral blood. The receptors were sampled from a human donor in a cohort sampled during active COVID-19. Both conserved end residues are part of each CDR3. The D gene is left open where the match is weak. Not all rows give a size; the values are once, few, many and, for expanded clones, a class.

J | D | size | V | CDR3 | DNA
TRBJ2-1 | NA | NA | TRBV6-6 | CASKLEGSNFNEQFF | TGTGCCAGCAAATTAGAGGGCTCCAATTTCAATGAGCAGTTCTTC
TRBJ1-1 | NA | NA | TRBV13 | CASSGADREAFF | TGTGCCAGCAGCGGAGCAGACCGTGAAGCTTTCTTT
TRBJ2-5 | NA | NA | TRBV3-1/TRBV3-2 | CASSRPRWASRETQYF | TGTGCCAGCAGCCGGCCGCGTTGGGCCTCTCGAGAGACCCAGTACTTC
TRBJ2-6 | NA | NA | TRBV7-2 | CASSLVSGSGANVLTF | TGTGCCAGCAGCTTAGTTAGTGGTTCTGGGGCCAACGTCCTGACTTTC
TRBJ2-3 | NA | NA | TRBV4-1 | CASSQRVDGSLGEQYF | TGCGCCAGCAGCCAAAGGGTTGACGGGAGCTTGGGAGAGCAGTATTTT
TRBJ1-3 | NA | NA | TRBV5-6 | CASSLRRGATTFRNTIYF | TGTGCCAGCAGCCTTCGACGGGGGGCCACTACATTCCGAAACACCATATATTTT
TRBJ1-5 | NA | few | TRBV28 | CASSFGGKGNQPQHF | TGTGCCAGCAGTTTCGGAGGGAAGGGCAATCAGCCCCAGCATTTT
TRBJ1-2 | NA | NA | TRBV5-1 | CASSPNTGSYGYTF | TGCGCCAGCAGCCCGAATACAGGGTCCTACGGCTACACCTTC
TRBJ2-3 | NA | NA | TRBV18 | CASSPGGGQATTDTQYF | TGTGCCAGCTCACCGGGAGGAGGACAGGCCACCACAGATACGCAGTATTTT
TRBJ1-3 | NA | NA | TRBV15 | CATSRDLTDTIYF | TGTGCCACCAGCAGAGATCTTACGGACACCATATATTTT
TRBJ1-2 | TRBD1 | NA | TRBV5-1 | CASSPGQGTTEGYTF | TGCGCCAGCAGCCCTGGACAGGGCACCACGGAGGGCTACACCTTC
TRBJ2-5 | TRBD1 | NA | TRBV28 | CASSPQGAGETQYF | TGTGCCAGCAGTCCACAGGGGGCGGGGGAGACCCAGTACTTC
TRBJ2-3 | TRBD2 | NA | TRBV6-2/TRBV6-3 | CASSYSRSPSGGKSTDTQYF | TGTGCCAGCAGTTACTCGAGGTCCCCTAGCGGGGGAAAGTCCACAGATACGCAGTATTTT
TRBJ2-5 | NA | NA | TRBV9 | CASSVGPAVRETQYF | TGTGCCAGCAGCGTTGGCCCCGCCGTCCGAGAGACCCAGTACTTC
TRBJ1-1 | NA | once | TRBV12-3/TRBV12-4 | CASSFSGNTEAFF | TGTGCCAGCAGTTTTTCAGGAAACACTGAAGCTTTCTTT
TRBJ2-4 | NA | NA | TRBV11-2 | CASSLRALAKNIQYF | TGTGCCAGCAGCTTACGTGCGTTAGCCAAAAACATTCAGTACTTC
TRBJ2-2 | TRBD1 | NA | TRBV7-3 | CASSDPGQGNTGELFF | TGTGCCAGCAGCGACCCGGGACAGGGAAACACCGGGGAGCTGTTTTTT
TRBJ2-5 | NA | NA | TRBV7-8 | CASSLMGRGETQYF | TGTGCCAGCAGCTTAATGGGGAGGGGGGAGACCCAGTACTTC
TRBJ1-1 | NA | few | TRBV9 | CASSVAGERTEAFF | TGTGCCAGCAGCGTAGCAGGGGAGCGCACTGAAGCTTTCTTT
TRBJ2-2 | NA | NA | TRBV7-2 | CASNSLSGATGELFF | TGTGCCAGCAATAGCTTGTCAGGGGCGACCGGGGAGCTGTTTTTT
TRBJ1-6 | TRBD1 | NA | TRBV5-3 | CARSPGGQWDSPLHF | TGTGCCAGAAGCCCCGGGGGACAGTGGGATTCACCCCTCCACTTT
TRBJ1-1 | TRBD1 | NA | TRBV27 | CASRGQGAMNTEAFF | TGTGCCAGCAGAGGACAGGGAGCTATGAACACTGAAGCTTTCTTT
TRBJ1-5 | NA | NA | TRBV18 | CASSASRVSNQPQHF | TGTGCCAGCTCAGCGAGCAGGGTAAGCAATCAGCCCCAGCATTTT
TRBJ2-5 | NA | NA | TRBV10-1 | CASFPKRETQYF | TGCGCCAGCTTCCCTAAGCGGGAGACCCAGTACTTC
TRBJ2-7 | NA | few | TRBV6-1 | CASSEFFLWRYEQYF | TGTGCCAGCAGTGAATTCTTCCTCTGGAGGTACGAGCAGTACTTC
TRBJ2-5 | NA | NA | TRBV5-4 | CASSRGGETQYF | TGTGCGAGCAGTAGGGGAGGAGAGACCCAGTACTTC
TRBJ1-3 | TRBD1 | NA | TRBV7-6 | CASSLVGQGAIGERNTIYF | TGTGCCAGCAGCTTAGTTGGACAGGGGGCGATCGGGGAGAGAAACACCATATATTTT
TRBJ2-3 | NA | NA | TRBV18 | CASGPGGWTDTQYF | TGTGCCAGCGGCCCCGGAGGCTGGACAGATACGCAGTATTTT
TRBJ2-1 | TRBD2 | NA | TRBV7-2 | CASSLVRSGREGYNEQFF | TGTGCCAGCAGCTTAGTGCGGAGCGGGAGGGAGGGGTACAATGAGCAGTTCTTC
TRBJ2-3 | NA | NA | TRBV4-3 | CASSQGLGGTDTQYF | TGCGCCAGCAGCCAGGGGCTAGGGGGCACAGATACGCAGTATTTT
TRBJ1-2 | NA | NA | TRBV7-9 | CASSFTATRGYTF | TGTGCCAGCAGCTTCACGGCGACTCGGGGCTACACCTTC
TRBJ1-4 | NA | few | TRBV2 | CASSENGGKNEKLFF | TGTGCCAGCAGTGAAAATGGCGGGAAAAATGAAAAACTGTTTTTT
TRBJ2-1 | TRBD2 | NA | TRBV6-1 | CASSESLLAGQRNEQFF | TGTGCCAGCAGTGAAAGTCTACTAGCGGGGCAGCGGAATGAGCAGTTCTTC
TRBJ2-7 | NA | few | TRBV5-1 | CASSLQGPRSAQTYEQYF | TGCGCCAGCAGCTTGCAGGGCCCGCGATCCGCACAGACCTACGAGCAGTACTTC
TRBJ1-6 | NA | once | TRBV5-1 | CASSLDRQNSPLHF | TGCGCCAGCAGCTTGGACAGGCAAAATTCACCCCTCCACTTT
TRBJ1-2 | TRBD1 | NA | TRBV10-3 | CAIRDRGYGYTF | TGTGCCATCAGGGACAGGGGGTATGGCTACACCTTC
TRBJ2-3 | NA | once | TRBV11-1 | CASSLVAGAGTDTQYF | TGTGCCAGCAGCTTAGTGGCAGGGGCGGGCACAGATACGCAGTATTTT
TRBJ1-1 | NA | once | TRBV7-3 | CASSPGGRSEAFF | TGTGCCAGCAGCCCCGGAGGACGGAGTGAAGCTTTCTTT
TRBJ2-3 | TRBD2 | few | TRBV6-6 | CASSYSGGGSDTQYF | TGTGCCAGCAGTTATAGCGGGGGAGGATCAGATACGCAGTATTTT
TRBJ1-1 | NA | NA | TRBV11-3 | CASSLGGTNTEAFF | TGTGCCAGCAGCTTAGGAGGCACGAACACTGAAGCTTTCTTT
TRBJ2-5 | TRBD2 | NA | TRBV5-1 | CASSFNGLAGETQYF | TGCGCCAGCAGCTTCAATGGACTAGCAGGCGAGACCCAGTACTTC
TRBJ2-2 | TRBD2 | NA | TRBV5-1 | CASSLTSGAGELFF | TGCGCCAGCAGCTTAACTAGCGGAGCCGGGGAGCTGTTTTTT
TRBJ2-5 | NA | NA | TRBV11-3 | CASSGRLGPQETQYF | TGTGCCAGCAGCGGGAGACTCGGACCCCAAGAGACCCAGTACTTC
TRBJ2-1 | NA | NA | TRBV2 | CASRGLAEQFF | TGTGCCAGCAGGGGACTGGCAGAGCAGTTCTTC
TRBJ2-5 | TRBD1 | NA | TRBV7-2 | CASSPQGQGVETQYF | TGTGCCAGCAGCCCCCAAGGACAGGGAGTTGAGACCCAGTACTTC
TRBJ1-1 | NA | NA | TRBV7-3 | CASSLFFPGDSSTEAFF | TGTGCCAGCAGCTTATTCTTTCCAGGGGATTCGAGTACTGAAGCTTTCTTT